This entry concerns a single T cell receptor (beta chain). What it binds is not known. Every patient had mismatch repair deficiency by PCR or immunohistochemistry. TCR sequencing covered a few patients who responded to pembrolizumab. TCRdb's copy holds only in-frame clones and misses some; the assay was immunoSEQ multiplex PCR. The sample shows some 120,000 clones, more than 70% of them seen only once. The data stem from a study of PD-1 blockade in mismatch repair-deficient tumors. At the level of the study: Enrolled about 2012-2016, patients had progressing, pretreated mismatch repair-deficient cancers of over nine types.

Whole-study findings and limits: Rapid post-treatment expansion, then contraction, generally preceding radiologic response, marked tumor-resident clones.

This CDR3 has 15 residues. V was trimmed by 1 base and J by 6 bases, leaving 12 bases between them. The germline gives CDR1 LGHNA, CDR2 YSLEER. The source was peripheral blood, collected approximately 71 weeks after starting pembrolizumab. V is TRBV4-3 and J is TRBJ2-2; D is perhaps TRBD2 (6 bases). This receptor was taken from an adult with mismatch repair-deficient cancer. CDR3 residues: CASSQAAGSPGELFF. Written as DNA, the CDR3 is TGCGCCAGCAGCCAAGCGGCCGGGAGCCCCGGGGAGCTGTTTTTT.